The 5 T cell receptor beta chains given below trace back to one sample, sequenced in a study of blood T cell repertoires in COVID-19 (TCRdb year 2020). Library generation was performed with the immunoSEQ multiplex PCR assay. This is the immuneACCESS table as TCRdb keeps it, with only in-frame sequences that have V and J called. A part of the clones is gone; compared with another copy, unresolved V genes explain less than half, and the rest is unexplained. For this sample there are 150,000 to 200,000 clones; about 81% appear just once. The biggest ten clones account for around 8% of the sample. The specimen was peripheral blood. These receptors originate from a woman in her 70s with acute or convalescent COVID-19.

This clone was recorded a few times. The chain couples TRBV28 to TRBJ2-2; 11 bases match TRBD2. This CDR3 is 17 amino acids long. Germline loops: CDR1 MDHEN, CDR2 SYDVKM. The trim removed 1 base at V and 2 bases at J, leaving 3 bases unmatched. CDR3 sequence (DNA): TGTGCCAGCAGTTTATATAGCGGGGGGGCCAACACCGGGGAGCTGTTTTTT. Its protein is CASSLYSGGANTGELFF.

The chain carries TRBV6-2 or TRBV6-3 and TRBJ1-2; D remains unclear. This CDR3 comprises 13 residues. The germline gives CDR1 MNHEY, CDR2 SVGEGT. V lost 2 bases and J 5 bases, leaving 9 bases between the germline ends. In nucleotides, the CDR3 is TGTGCCAGCAGTTACAGGCGGCGATATGGCTACACCTTC. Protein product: CASSYRRRYGYTF.

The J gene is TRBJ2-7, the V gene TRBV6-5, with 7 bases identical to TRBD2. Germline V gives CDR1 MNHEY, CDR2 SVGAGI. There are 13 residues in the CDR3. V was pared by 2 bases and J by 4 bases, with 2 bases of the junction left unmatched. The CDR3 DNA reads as TGTGCCAGCAGTTACAGGGAGGGGTACGAGCAGTACTTC. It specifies CASSYREGYEQYF.

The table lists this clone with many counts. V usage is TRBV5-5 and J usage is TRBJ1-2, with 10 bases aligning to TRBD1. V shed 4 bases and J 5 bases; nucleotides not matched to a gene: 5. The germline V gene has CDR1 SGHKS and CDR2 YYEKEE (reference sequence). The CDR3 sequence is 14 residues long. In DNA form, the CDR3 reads TGTGCCAGCAGCGTCGAGGACAGGGGGTATGGCTACACCTTC. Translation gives CASSVEDRGYGYTF.

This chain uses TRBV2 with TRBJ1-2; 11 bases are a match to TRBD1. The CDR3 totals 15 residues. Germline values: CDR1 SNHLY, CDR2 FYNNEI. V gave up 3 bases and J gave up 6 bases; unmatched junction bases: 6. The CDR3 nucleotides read TGTGCCAGCAGTGAGCGGGACAGGGGGTCCCATGGCTACACCTTC. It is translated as CASSERDRGSHGYTF.